This T cell receptor beta chain was profiled in a study of blood T cell repertoires in COVID-19. About the research overall: The United States, Italy and Spain provided the acute and convalescent COVID-19 samples.

The CDR3 is made up of 16 amino acids. V lost 0 bases, J lost 7 bases, and 17 bases lay in between. Germline V gene sequence: CDR1 LNHNV, CDR2 YYDKDF (reference sequence). Across 20 to 25 US areas, participants ranged in age from roughly 18 to 95 years. The study assigned cohorts using participant-reported clinical history. Libraries were prepared by immunoSEQ multiplex PCR; TCRdb keeps only in-frame clonotypes and omits some of them. The top ten clones hold more than 2% of a sample with roughly 400,000 clones, approximately 91% of them seen once. The sequenced material came from PBMCs or T cells enriched from blood (not recorded which). The receptor was derived from a woman between 35 and 50 years old with acute COVID-19. This chain links TRBV15 with TRBJ2-3; a possible D gene is TRBD2 (6 bases). CDR3 region: CATSRDRGGSANTQYF. In DNA, the CDR3 is TGTGCCACCAGCAGAGATCGTGGGGGGAGTGCTAATACGCAGTATTTT.